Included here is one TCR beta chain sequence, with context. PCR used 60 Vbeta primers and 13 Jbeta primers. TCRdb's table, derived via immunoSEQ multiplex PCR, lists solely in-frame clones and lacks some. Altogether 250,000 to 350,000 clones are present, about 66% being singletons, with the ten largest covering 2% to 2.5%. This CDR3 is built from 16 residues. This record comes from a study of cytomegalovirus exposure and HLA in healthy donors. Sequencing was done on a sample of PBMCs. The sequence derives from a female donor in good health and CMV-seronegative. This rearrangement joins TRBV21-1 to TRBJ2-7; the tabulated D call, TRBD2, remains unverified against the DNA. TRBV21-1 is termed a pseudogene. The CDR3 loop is CASSPPTSRPPYEQYF. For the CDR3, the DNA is TGTGCCAGCAGTCCCCCGACTAGCCGGCCCCCCTACGAGCAGTACTTC.